These 8 T cell receptor beta chains were sequenced from one sample in a study of T cells expressing NK-cell markers. TCRdb reprocessed the 5' RACE reads and stores each CDR3 protein as one record, lacking DNA. The specimen's table records roughly 420,000 distinct CDR3 sequences. The sample was blood T cells: a sorted CD56 or NKG2C T cell subset, CD4+ or CD8+ T cells, or bulk PBMC T cells (not recorded which). These receptors came from a woman aged 18-70 years in good health.

The genes are TRBV7-3 and TRBJ2-1; TCRdb's D gene call, TRBD1, goes unchecked for lack of DNA. Germline loops: CDR1 SGHTA, CDR2 FQGTGA. CDR3 size: 14 residues. The chain's CDR3 is CASSLFWDPNEQFF.

The chain uses TRBV3-1 and TRBJ2-1. CDR1 and CDR2 (germline): LGHDT, YNNKEL (reference sequence). The CDR3 length is 13 residues. CDR3 sequence reads: CASSQVVYNEQFF.

The J gene is TRBJ2-5, the V gene TRBV12-3 or TRBV12-4; TCRdb's D gene call, TRBD1, goes unchecked for lack of DNA. The CDR3 totals 14 residues. Here the CDR3 reads CASGSRGDIETQYF.

The rearrangement links TRBV6-2 or TRBV6-3 to TRBJ2-5; absent DNA, TCRdb's TRBD1 call cannot be checked. Germline CDR1 reads MNHEY; CDR2 reads SVGEGT. This CDR3 has 14 amino acids. The CDR3 here is CASSWGTRVETQYF.

The CDR3 region is CASSLMAGQETQYF. The chain recombines TRBV12-3 or TRBV12-4 with TRBJ2-5; TCRdb picks TRBD2, but there is no DNA to check that call. This CDR3 is 14 amino acids long.

J is TRBJ2-6 and V is TRBV29-1; TCRdb picks TRBD2, but there is no DNA to check that call. This CDR3 comprises 12 residues. Germline values: CDR1 SQVTM, CDR2 ANQGSEA. CDR3 amino acids: CSALTGANVLTF.

This chain uses TRBV5-1 with TRBJ2-7; TCRdb's D call of TRBD1 is untestable without DNA. CDR1 is SGHRS and CDR2 is YFSETQ in the germline V gene. The CDR3 contains 15 residues. The CDR3 loop reads CASSPPRERGHEQYF.

The rearrangement joins TRBV25-1 to TRBJ2-1; as DNA is missing, the TRBD1 call by TCRdb cannot be tested. CDR1 is MGHDK and CDR2 is SYGVNS in the germline V gene. This CDR3 is 15 amino acids long. This CDR3 is CASSERGDIRNEQFF.